A selection of T cell receptor beta chains follows, all from one sample in a study of identical twins. TCRdb analysed the 5' RACE reads with MiXCR anew, one entry per CDR3 protein. The sample has some 210,000 distinct CDR3 sequences; approximately 15% are singletons. These data are also associated with another study on T cells expressing NK-cell markers.

The sequenced sample was CD8+ T cells sorted from blood. The receptors shown here come from a woman under 30 in good health. Both conserved end residues are part of each CDR3. A D gene is named only where the DNA matches it firmly. Size tells how often a clone was seen (once, few, many) or the class of an expanded clone, and some rows leave it out.

size,D,J,V,DNA,CDR3
few,TRBD1,TRBJ1-6,TRBV27,TGTGCCAGCAGCACCACCGGGACAGTTTCACCCCTCCACTTT,CASSTTGTVSPLHF
-,-,TRBJ2-1,TRBV24-1,TGTGCCACCAGTGGCCCGGGAGAGGGCTCCTACAATGAGCAGTTCTTC,CATSGPGEGSYNEQFF
-,-,TRBJ2-5,TRBV12-3/TRBV12-4,TGTGCCAGCAGGCCGGAGCTACAAGAGACCCAGTACTTC,CASRPELQETQYF
few,TRBD1,TRBJ1-1,TRBV12-3/TRBV12-4,TGTGCCAGCAGGGATCCCGGGACAGGGGCTTCTGAAGCTTTCTTT,CASRDPGTGASEAFF
-,-,TRBJ2-5,TRBV2,TGTGCCAGCAGTGAGGCTGGACCCTTGGGGGAGACCCAGTACTTC,CASSEAGPLGETQYF
many,TRBD2,TRBJ2-7,TRBV14,TGTGCCAGCAGCTACACTAGCGACGAGCAGTACTTC,CASSYTSDEQYF
few,-,TRBJ1-2,TRBV7-8,TGTGCCAGCAGCCTGCTCTCAGGCCCGAGGGCTGGCTACACCTTC,CASSLLSGPRAGYTF
few,-,TRBJ2-7,TRBV12-3/TRBV12-4,TGTGCCAGCAGTACTAACCGGGACTCGTCCTACGAGCAGTACTTC,CASSTNRDSSYEQYF
few,-,TRBJ1-1,TRBV7-9,TGTGCCAGCAGCTCACCTAGCCCCCTGCTGAACACTGAAGCTTTCTTT,CASSSPSPLLNTEAFF
few,TRBD2,TRBJ2-1,TRBV29-1,TGCAGCGTTGAGGGCCTAGGAGCGGGAGGGTACAATGAGCAGTTCTTC,CSVEGLGAGGYNEQFF
few,TRBD1,TRBJ1-4,TRBV15,TGTGCCACCAGCTCAGGGGGCGCTAGGGAAAAACTGTTTTTT,CATSSGGAREKLFF
many,-,TRBJ1-4,TRBV4-3,TGCGCCAGCAGCCAAGATCGAGGGCCAGCTAATGAAAAACTGTTTTTT,CASSQDRGPANEKLFF
-,-,TRBJ2-1,TRBV24-1,TGTGCCACCAGTGATTTTACGACGCCCAGTGAGCAGTTCTTC,CATSDFTTPSEQFF
few,-,TRBJ1-2,TRBV25-1,TGTGCCAGCAGTCCCACAGGGCCCTTCAACCTTTCGTTCGATGGCTACACCTTC,CASSPTGPFNLSFDGYTF
many,-,TRBJ2-1,TRBV29-1,TGCAGCGGTGGGATTCCAAACTACAATGAGCAGTTCTTC,CSGGIPNYNEQFF
-,-,TRBJ1-2,TRBV20-1,TGCAGTGCTGGGGACGTTCACTACACCTTC,CSAGDVHYTF
-,TRBD1,TRBJ2-7,TRBV9,TGTGCCAGCAGCCTGGGGACAGGGAACCACGAGCAGTACTTC,CASSLGTGNHEQYF
-,-,TRBJ2-7,TRBV7-9,TGTGCCAGCAGCCCAATAGTTGCATTCCCCTACGAGCAGTACTTC,CASSPIVAFPYEQYF
-,TRBD1,TRBJ1-4,TRBV16,TGTGCCAGCAGCCAAAAAACCCGGGACAGTAATGAAAAACTGTTTTTT,CASSQKTRDSNEKLFF
few,-,TRBJ2-1,TRBV5-1,TGCGCCAGCAACAGGGTCTCGAGCTCCTACAATGAGCAGTTCTTC,CASNRVSSSYNEQFF
few,TRBD2,TRBJ2-7,TRBV5-6,TGTGCCGGGCGGGACGGGAGGGTAGCCTACGAGCAGTACTTC,CAGRDGRVAYEQYF
few,-,TRBJ2-5,TRBV6-5,TGTGCCAGCAGTTACGGCCACGGAGGCCAAGAGACCCAGTACTTC,CASSYGHGGQETQYF
many,-,TRBJ2-3,TRBV2,TGTGCCAGCAGTGAAAATGCAGGGACTAGCACAGATACGCAGTATTTT,CASSENAGTSTDTQYF